This T cell receptor (beta chain) was sequenced in a study of shared clonotypes between healthy human individuals. Germline assignment: CDR1 MRHNA and CDR2 SNTAGT. CDR3 length equals 19 residues. V gave up 3 bases and J gave up 1 base, with 22 bases separating them. Method: immunoSEQ multiplex PCR; TCRdb's copy keeps in-frame clones and lacks some. The sample holds 500,000 to 550,000 clones, approximately 94% seen once. This clonotype originated in a woman aged 25 to 39 in good health. Sequenced: naive CD4+ T cells sorted from blood. Subset defined: CD45RA+ positively selected. The chain is built from TRBV6-4 and TRBJ2-4; D is perhaps TRBD2 (5 bases). CDR3 sequence: CASSDEVSGNLGAKNIQYF. The CDR3 coding sequence is TGTGCCAGCAGTGATGAGGTTTCCGGGAATTTAGGGGCCAAAAACATTCAGTACTTC.